Presented here are 21 T cell receptor beta chains from one specimen sequenced in a study of blood T cell repertoires in COVID-19. Sequencing was performed with immunoSEQ multiplex PCR; in TCRdb, only in-frame clones are kept and a portion is missing. The sample lists 150,000 to 200,000 clones; roughly four fifths were seen once. The sequencing input was peripheral blood. The source of these receptors is a man aged 40-50 years who had recovered from COVID-19.

The CDR3 is CASSPEGRGATDTQYF. The CDR3 DNA reads TGTGCCAGCAGCCCTGAGGGGCGGGGGGCCACAGATACGCAGTATTTT. The genes are TRBV5-4 and TRBJ2-3, with 8 bases identical to TRBD2. With V trimmed by 4 bases and J by 2 bases, 9 bases remained unmatched. The CDR3 spans 16 residues. Per germline, CDR1 SGHNT and CDR2 YYREEE (reference sequence).

The chain couples TRBV12-5 to TRBJ2-7; D might be TRBD2 (5 bases). The CDR3 has 12 amino acids. Trimming cost V 6 bases and J 3 bases, with 9 bases left between them. CDR1 is LGHNT, CDR2 FRNRAP, per germline. DNA of the CDR3: TGTGCTAGTGGCCCCGACTACTACGAGCAGTACTTC. Translated: CASGPDYYEQYF.

This clone occurred once. The V call is TRBV7-2, the J call TRBJ1-2; D remains unclear. CDR1 is SGHTA, CDR2 FQGNSA, per germline. The CDR3 covers 13 residues. The V gene lost 6 bases and the J gene lost 8 bases, with 16 bases spanning the gap. CDR3 coding DNA: TGTGCCAGCAGGTATCCGGGAGAGAGAGGCTACACCTTC. Protein: CASRYPGERGYTF.

This clone appeared once. This chain links TRBV6-5 with TRBJ1-3; possibly TRBD1 for D (5 bases). V lost 0 bases to trimming and J lost 1 base, with 7 bases between them. CDR1 and CDR2 from the germline V gene are MNHEY and SVGAGI. This CDR3 region has 15 residues. The chain's CDR3 is CASSYSGLSGNTIYF. For the CDR3, the DNA is TGTGCCAGCAGTTACTCGGGGCTATCTGGAAACACCATATATTTT.

The J gene is TRBJ2-1, the V gene TRBV12-3 or TRBV12-4; TRBD2 is a possible D gene (5 bases). The CDR3 has 13 amino acids. Trimming took off 3 bases at V and 7 bases at J, with 10 bases between the two ends. The chain's CDR3 is CASSFSGFNEQFF. CDR3 DNA sequence: TGTGCCAGCAGTTTTTCGGGATTTAATGAGCAGTTCTTC.

J is TRBJ2-3 and V is TRBV29-1; D gene ambiguous. The V and J ends lost 4 bases and 2 bases respectively, with 16 bases between them. The CDR3 extends over 15 amino acids. Per germline, CDR1 SQVTM and CDR2 ANQGSEA. This CDR3 is CSVVLFQRPTDTQYF. The CDR3 bases are TGCAGCGTTGTGTTATTTCAGCGACCCACAGATACGCAGTATTTT.

The V and J genes are TRBV5-8 and TRBJ1-5; a possible D gene is TRBD1 (6 bases). This CDR3 spans 17 amino acids. The V gene lost 0 bases and the J gene lost 0 bases, with 13 bases spanning the gap. CDR1 and CDR2 from the germline V gene are SGHTS and YDEGEE. Written as DNA, the CDR3 is TGTGCCAGCAGCTTGGTCAGGGGCTGGGATAGCAATCAGCCCCAGCATTTT. Protein sequence: CASSLVRGWDSNQPQHF.

This clone was counted a single time. The rearrangement uses TRBV9 and TRBJ2-7; 10 bases map to TRBD1. Looked up from germline, CDR1 is SGDLS and CDR2 is YYNGEE. V lost 0 bases and J lost 0; bases outside the gene matches: 3. CDR3 length: 16 residues. CDR3 bases: TGTGCCAGCAGCGTAGGGGGACAGGGGAGCTCCTACGAGCAGTACTTC. This encodes CASSVGGQGSSYEQYF.

This clone was detected a few times. V usage is TRBV4-3 and J usage is TRBJ2-3; 7 nucleotides align to TRBD2. The CDR3 consists of 17 residues. Germline CDR1 LGHNA, CDR2 YSLEER. The V gene end was trimmed by 1 base and the J gene end by 2 bases; junction bases not matched to a gene: 9. The CDR3 here is CASSQGREASYTDTQYF. The CDR3 DNA reads as TGCGCCAGCAGCCAAGGACGGGAGGCCTCTTACACAGATACGCAGTATTTT.

This clone occurred once. The chain combines TRBV10-3 with TRBJ1-2; 9 nucleotides match TRBD1. Germline assignment: CDR1 ENHRY and CDR2 SYGVKD. This CDR3 is 12 amino acids long. The J segment lost 6 bases and the V segment lost 6 bases, leaving 2 bases of the junction unmatched. In DNA, the CDR3 is TGTGCCATCAGACAGGGGGCAAATGGCTACACCTTC. Translation gives CAIRQGANGYTF.

This clone was detected once. The chain uses TRBV9 and TRBJ2-1; D remains unclear. The CDR3 contains 13 residues. Germline CDR1 reads SGDLS; CDR2 reads YYNGEE. V was pared by 0 bases and J by 7 bases, with 8 bases between. This CDR3 is CASSVVSENEQFF. The CDR3, as DNA: TGTGCCAGCAGCGTAGTTAGTGAAAATGAGCAGTTCTTC. The whole variable domain, remainder taken from reference TRBV9 and TRBJ2-1, is DSGVTQTPKHLITATGQRVTLRCSPRSGDLSVYWYQQSLDQGLQFLIQYYNGEERAKGNILERFSAQQFPDLHSELNLSSLELGDSALYFCASSVVSENEQFFGPGTRLTVL.

The sample holds a few counts of this clone. The chain combines TRBV4-2 with TRBJ1-1, with unresolved D. CDR1 and CDR2 (germline): LGHNA, YNFKEQ. This CDR3 has 14 residues. V dropped 0 bases and J dropped 0 bases, with 5 bases sitting between them. CDR3 sequence: CASSQEAVNTEAFF. The CDR3 nucleotides are TGTGCCAGCAGCCAAGAGGCGGTGAACACTGAAGCTTTCTTT.

Comments on this clone: This sample includes further DNA sequences coding for the same CDR3. The chain has TRBV27 and TRBJ1-5; D possibly corresponds to TRBD1 (6 bases). This CDR3 has 13 amino acids. The germline V gene encodes CDR1 MNHEY and CDR2 SMNVEV (reference sequence). The V end lost 3 bases, the J end lost 7 bases, and 10 bases lay between the germline ends. CDR3 sequence (DNA): TGTGCCAGCAGTTTGGCGGGGGGCCAGCCCCAGCATTTT. Protein: CASSLAGGQPQHF.

The rearrangement links TRBV6-2 or TRBV6-3 to TRBJ1-1, with D hard to call. Germline V gives CDR1 MNHEY, CDR2 SVGEGT. The CDR3 extends over 11 amino acids. V lost 4 bases and J 3 bases, leaving 3 bases between the germline ends. The CDR3 DNA is TGTGCCAGCAGTTCCTACACTGAAGCTTTCTTT. Translation: CASSSYTEAFF.

This clone was seen once. The chain links TRBV6-5 to TRBJ1-2; a possible D gene is TRBD1 (6 bases). From germline, CDR1 is MNHEY and CDR2 SVGAGI. The CDR3 totals 13 residues. V was shortened by 5 bases and J by 7 bases, with 14 bases between the two germline ends. The CDR3 bases are TGTGCCAGCAGTAGCCCAGGGGCGGTTGGCTACACCTTC. Translation gives CASSSPGAVGYTF.

This sequence joins TRBV13 and TRBJ2-1; TRBD2 agrees at 9 bases. Trimming took 1 base from V and 5 from J; bases not matched to a gene: 3. The CDR3 runs 15 residues. Germline loops: CDR1 PRHDT, CDR2 FYEKMQ (reference sequence). CDR3 residues: CASSLVAGGNNEQFF. The CDR3, as DNA: TGTGCCAGCAGCTTAGTGGCGGGAGGGAACAATGAGCAGTTCTTC.

J is TRBJ1-1 and V is TRBV5-1; 9 bases align to TRBD1. The CDR3 is 14 residues long. After removal of 4 bases from V and 4 bases from J, the junction contained 5 bases not matched to a gene. The germline CDR1 and CDR2 sequences are SGHRS and YFSETQ. The DNA for the CDR3 is TGCGCCAGCAGCGGGGGACAGGGTGCCACTGAAGCTTTCTTT. This translates into CASSGGQGATEAFF.

V and J are TRBV24-1 and TRBJ2-2; 11 bases are a match to TRBD2. V lost 6 bases and J lost 0; bases outside the gene matches: 5. Germline CDR1 reads KGHDR; CDR2 reads SFDVKD. The CDR3 spans 17 residues. CDR3 amino acids: CATSKGLAGSNTGELFF. The CDR3 DNA is TGTGCCACCAGTAAAGGACTAGCGGGTTCGAACACCGGGGAGCTGTTTTTT.

The chain carries TRBV19 and TRBJ2-7; 9 positions match TRBD1. CDR1 is LNHDA, CDR2 SQIVND, per germline (reference sequence). V dropped 5 bases and J dropped 3; count of bases not matched to a gene: 8. The CDR3 is made up of 15 amino acids. The CDR3, as DNA: TGTGCCAGTAGTCCCTGGACAGGGGAGTTCTACGAGCAGTACTTC. It is translated as CASSPWTGEFYEQYF.

This clone was counted a few times. The gene calls are TRBV6-2 or TRBV6-3 and TRBJ2-3; TRBD2 matches 10 bases. Unmatched junction bases numbered 3, after V lost 3 bases and J lost 3 bases. The CDR3 runs to 15 residues. Germline V gene sequence: CDR1 MNHEY, CDR2 SVGEGT. CDR3 protein: CASSYSSGGTDTQYF. The CDR3, as DNA: TGTGCCAGCAGTTATTCTAGCGGGGGTACAGATACGCAGTATTTT.

This clone was counted between two and nine times. The rearrangement links TRBV11-2 to TRBJ1-5; maybe TRBD1 (5 bases). V lost 6 bases to trimming and J lost 7 bases, with 13 bases between them. The CDR3 spans 13 residues. Germline V gene sequence: CDR1 SGHAT, CDR2 FQNNGV. The CDR3 is CASSPDRSQPQHF. In DNA form, the CDR3 reads TGTGCCAGCAGTCCTGACAGAAGCCAGCCCCAGCATTTT.